These T cell receptor beta chains were read from a single sample in a study of blood T cell repertoires in COVID-19. Only in-frame clones appear in the TCRdb table, and some are missing; sequencing was by immunoSEQ multiplex PCR. The table records roughly 98,000 clones, approximately 80% of them present only once. The specimen was peripheral blood. These receptors all come from a woman between 65 and 79 years old with active or convalescent COVID-19. The CDR3 runs from the conserved cysteine through the conserved F or W. The D gene is left open where the match is weak. Expanded clones are given a class, and other clones once, few, many or no size at all.

v_call	d_call	clone_size	j_call	cdr3_nt	cdr3_aa
TRBV4-1	TRBD1	once	TRBJ1-2	TGCGCCAGCACGACGAGACAGGGGGATAGTGGCTACACCTTC	CASTTRQGDSGYTF
TRBV6-5	-	-	TRBJ1-2	TGTGCCAGCAGTTACTCGCAGGGGACGGGCTACACCTTC	CASSYSQGTGYTF
TRBV28	TRBD2	-	TRBJ2-1	TGTGCCAGCAGTTTAGGGCTAGCGGGGGGGCGGCTTGATGAGCAGTTCTTC	CASSLGLAGGRLDEQFF
TRBV28	TRBD1	once	TRBJ1-3	TGTGCCAGCAACCTAGCGGGACAGGGGTTTCTCTCTGGAAACACCATATATTTT	CASNLAGQGFLSGNTIYF
TRBV5-1	-	-	TRBJ2-1	TGCGCCAGCAGCTTGGGCGGGGCGGTCAATGAGCAGTTCTTC	CASSLGGAVNEQFF
TRBV6-5	-	-	TRBJ2-3	TGTGCCAGCAGTCGACTTGCAGATACGCAGTATTTT	CASSRLADTQYF
TRBV2	-	-	TRBJ2-7	TGTGCCAGCATCGTTAACTACGAGCAGTACTTC	CASIVNYEQYF
TRBV5-1	TRBD2	-	TRBJ2-3	TGCGCCAGCAGCTTGGTCCCTAGCGGGGACAAAGATACGCAGTATTTT	CASSLVPSGDKDTQYF
TRBV18	-	-	TRBJ2-3	TGTGCCAGCTCACCGAATACGGCAGATACGCAGTATTTT	CASSPNTADTQYF
TRBV5-8	TRBD2	-	TRBJ2-5	TGTGCCAGCATCATACTAGCGGGGAGGGAGACCCAGTACTTC	CASIILAGRETQYF
TRBV3-1/TRBV3-2	-	once	TRBJ1-5	TGTGCCAGCAGCCAAGATCGGGGAGGGTTCCAACATTTT	CASSQDRGGFQHF
TRBV4-3	TRBD1	-	TRBJ1-4	TGCGCCAGCAGCCAAGATCCCCACAGGGGGTTTGATGAAAAACTGTTTTTT	CASSQDPHRGFDEKLFF
TRBV5-4	-	-	TRBJ1-6	TGTGCCAGCAGCCCATACGGGAGCTCCTATAATTCACCCCTCCACTTT	CASSPYGSSYNSPLHF
TRBV18	-	-	TRBJ1-5	TGTGCCAGCTCACTAGTAGCTAATCAGCCCCAGCATTTT	CASSLVANQPQHF
TRBV7-6	TRBD2	-	TRBJ2-5	TGTGCCAGCAGCTTCGCCTACGGGACTAGCGGGGGGGCTGGGTCTACCCAGTACTTC	CASSFAYGTSGGAGSTQYF
TRBV5-1	-	-	TRBJ2-5	TGCGCCAGCAGCCTATACGGGCAGGGTGCGAGTGAGACCCAGTACTTC	CASSLYGQGASETQYF
TRBV9	TRBD1	-	TRBJ2-7	TGTGCCAGCTCGGTTCGGACAGGGGACGGATACGAGCAGTACTTC	CASSVRTGDGYEQYF
TRBV12-3/TRBV12-4	-	-	TRBJ1-5	TGTGCCAGCCGCGGGGGCCGGTATCAGCCCCAGCATTTT	CASRGGRYQPQHF
TRBV2	TRBD1	-	TRBJ2-7	TGTGCCAGCATGGCGGACAGGGGTGGCCACGAGCAGTACTTC	CASMADRGGHEQYF
TRBV5-5	TRBD1	-	TRBJ1-2	TGTGCCAGCAGCTTGGAGGGACAGGGGGCGCGGGGCTACACCTTC	CASSLEGQGARGYTF
TRBV2	-	-	TRBJ2-7	TGTGCCAGCAGTGAAGCTGGACACCCCGGTTCGGGGCAGTACTTC	CASSEAGHPGSGQYF
TRBV6-8	TRBD1	-	TRBJ1-1	TGTGCCAGCAGTTACTCGGGACAGGGGGTGGGGAACACTGAAGCTTTCTTT	CASSYSGQGVGNTEAFF
TRBV5-5	TRBD2	-	TRBJ2-5	TGTGCCAGCAGCTGGGGACTAGCGGGGGGCCAAGAGACCCAGTACTTC	CASSWGLAGGQETQYF
TRBV3-1/TRBV3-2	-	-	TRBJ1-6	TGTGCCAGCAGCCAAGATCGCGGTTCACCCCTCCACTTT	CASSQDRGSPLHF
TRBV7-2	-	-	TRBJ2-7	TGTGCCAGCAGCCTTTACTCCTACGAGCAGTACTTC	CASSLYSYEQYF
TRBV7-2	-	-	TRBJ1-2	TGTGCCAGCAGCTTAGCATTTGGGGGGAACTATGGCTACACCTTC	CASSLAFGGNYGYTF
TRBV28	TRBD1	-	TRBJ1-1	TGTGCCAGCAGTTTACCGGGACAGGGGACTGAAGCTTTCTTT	CASSLPGQGTEAFF
TRBV27	-	-	TRBJ1-2	TGTGCCAGCAGTGAAACCGGGACAAGACACTATGGCTACACCTTC	CASSETGTRHYGYTF
TRBV5-4	TRBD1	-	TRBJ1-2	TGTGCCAGCAGCCCACAGGGGGCGCGTGGCTACACCTTC	CASSPQGARGYTF
TRBV12-3/TRBV12-4	-	-	TRBJ2-7	TGTGCCAGCAGTTTATCAGCGGGCGAGCAGTACTTC	CASSLSAGEQYF
TRBV6-2/TRBV6-3	TRBD2	-	TRBJ2-3	TGTGCCAGCAGTTTTAGACCGGGAGGGGCAGATACGCAGTATTTT	CASSFRPGGADTQYF
TRBV28	TRBD1	-	TRBJ2-7	TGTGCCAGCAGTTCCCCCCGGACAGGGGGCTCCTACGAGCAGTACTTC	CASSSPRTGGSYEQYF
TRBV5-1	-	-	TRBJ2-3	TGCGCCAGCAGCTCCCATCAGGGAACAGATACGCAGTATTTT	CASSSHQGTDTQYF
TRBV28	TRBD1	-	TRBJ1-2	TGTGCCAGCAGTAACAGGGGCTATGGCTACACCTTC	CASSNRGYGYTF
TRBV28	-	-	TRBJ2-7	TGTGCCAGCAGTTTCATGGTCAGGATCTACGAGCAGTACTTC	CASSFMVRIYEQYF
TRBV5-6	TRBD1	-	TRBJ1-5	TGTGCCAGCAGCTTGGGACAGGGGGCCGGTCAGCCCCAGCATTTT	CASSLGQGAGQPQHF